These T cell receptor beta chains were read from a single sample in a study of breast tumors, draining lymph nodes, adjacent tissues. MiXCR was run by TCRdb on the multiplex PCR reads, yielding one entry per CDR3 protein. The sample consists of under 75,000 distinct CDR3 sequences, around 52% of them appearing once. Sequencing was done on a sample of breast tumor tissue. Receptors originate from a female donor with breast cancer. Some clones in this sample may be carry-over from other donors' samples. The CDR3 runs from the conserved cysteine through the conserved F or W. Size values are once, few and many counts, or a class for expanded clones, and some rows have none.

TRBJ1-4 | 16 | . | TRBV9 | CVSSATGNRYNEKLFF
TRBJ1-6 | 15 | . | TRBV3-1 | CASSHDRGMNPPLHF
TRBJ1-6 | 14 | . | TRBV19 | CASTQGTGRSPLHF
TRBJ2-1 | 17 | medium-sized | TRBV5-1 | CASSPRGTDSTYNEQFF
TRBJ2-3 | 14 | . | TRBV14 | CASSQGGTADTQYF
TRBJ2-3 | 15 | once | TRBV4-1 | CASSQDRAAPDTQYF
TRBJ1-5 | 12 | many | TRBV19 | CASSIEEGPQHF
TRBJ2-5 | 16 | . | TRBV2 | CSAIGGARALQETQYF
TRBJ2-7 | 14 | medium-sized | TRBV7-2 | CASSSTSGSYEQYF
TRBJ1-6 | 14 | many | TRBV19 | CASTLTATNSPLHF
TRBJ2-2 | 14 | . | TRBV11-2 | CASTPLAGSGELFF
TRBJ2-1 | 14 | . | TRBV9 | CASSYSGGYTAVFF
TRBJ2-3 | 16 | once | TRBV6-1 | CASRHGQGTGTDTQYF
TRBJ2-1 | 17 | . | TRBV2 | CASSPGPLRPGYNEQFF
TRBJ2-1 | 16 | many | TRBV20-1 | CSAFGLAGGLGDEQFF
TRBJ1-2 | 12 | . | TRBV20-1 | CSAKRTGFGYTF
TRBJ2-5 | 11 | . | TRBV11-2 | CASSFRQTQYF
TRBJ1-6 | 15 | . | TRBV19 | CASRRDRGENSPLHF
TRBJ2-1 | 15 | . | TRBV25-1 | CASSGTGFSYNEQFF
. | 16 | . | TRBV20-1 | CSASQVGGTGNSPLHF
TRBJ2-5 | 11 | once | TRBV2 | CASSFQETQYF
TRBJ1-4 | 16 | . | TRBV19 | CASSISAGAGDGKLFF
TRBJ2-1 | 14 | . | TRBV6-1 | CASSEGPRDNEQFF
TRBJ2-7 | 18 | . | TRBV5-1 | CASSLVASGGQSSYEQYF
TRBJ2-1 | 13 | . | TRBV19 | CASSQDSYNEQFF
TRBJ2-5 | 14 | few | TRBV7-8 | CASSLGGQGRGQYF
TRBJ1-2 | 14 | . | TRBV2 | CASRVAGQGYGYTF
TRBJ1-1 | 13 | . | TRBV19 | CASSVQVNTEAFF
TRBJ1-2 | 12 | . | TRBV2 | CASSEERGGYTF
TRBJ2-5 | 13 | many | TRBV5-8 | CASSPWDLDTQYF
TRBJ1-3 | 14 | . | TRBV12-3/TRBV12-4 | CASSPGGSGNTIYF
TRBJ2-5 | 15 | few | TRBV9 | CASSARGEDQETQYF
TRBJ2-2 | 12 | . | TRBV3-1 | CASKTDTGELFF
TRBJ1-5 | 15 | many | TRBV20-1 | CSARPDRGSNQPQHF
TRBJ2-7 | 13 | many | TRBV18 | CASSRGHSYEQYF
TRBJ1-2 | 17 | . | TRBV14 | CASSQGAGNPKNSGYTF
TRBJ1-2 | 14 | . | TRBV7-4 | CASSLESGSYRGTF
TRBJ2-6 | 15 | . | TRBV29-1 | CIVEIRGSGANVLTF
TRBJ1-4 | 13 | . | TRBV3-1 | CASSPARDEKLFF
TRBJ1-6 | 15 | . | TRBV7-9 | CASSNDRSSGSPLHF
TRBJ2-3 | 15 | . | TRBV29-1 | CSVVYYLGEDEQYYF